Below are 8 T cell receptor beta chains sequenced from a single sample in a study of control samples from healthy donors and cancer patients. Sequencing was performed with immunoSEQ multiplex PCR; in TCRdb, only in-frame clones are kept and a portion is missing. Of around 95,000 clones in the sample, over 80% were seen once. Sequencing was performed on blood. The receptors were sampled from a man aged 25 to 45 in good health.

This rearrangement joins TRBV6-5 to TRBJ2-1; 11 bases are shared with TRBD2. CDR3 length: 15 amino acids. The junction had 6 bases not matched to a gene; V was cut back by 6 bases and J by 5 bases. Looked up from germline, CDR1 is MNHEY and CDR2 is SVGAGI. The CDR3 coding sequence is TGTGCCAGCAGGATACCGGGACTAGCGGACAATGAGCAGTTCTTC. It specifies CASRIPGLADNEQFF.

This clone turned up a few times. The chain combines TRBV19 with TRBJ1-5; tentatively, D is TRBD1 (5 bases). The germline V gene has CDR1 LNHDA and CDR2 SQIVND (reference sequence). This CDR3 is 15 amino acids long. Deletions cut 4 bases from V and 0 bases from J, with 10 bases between. CDR3 in DNA: TGTGCCAGTAGTAGGGACCGCCCTAGCAATCAGCCCCAGCATTTT. Its protein product is CASSRDRPSNQPQHF.

V gene TRBV28 combines with J gene TRBJ1-5; no definite D call. V was trimmed by 6 bases and J by 7 bases, leaving 13 bases between them. The CDR3 covers 13 residues. Looked up from germline, CDR1 is MDHEN and CDR2 is SYDVKM. The CDR3 nucleotides read TGTGCCAGCAGCCTCGGGTACAAACAGCCCCAGCATTTT. It codes for CASSLGYKQPQHF.

The chain couples TRBV28 to TRBJ2-1; the D gene is possibly TRBD1 (5 bases). Deletions cut 5 bases from V and 9 bases from J, with 17 bases between. The CDR3 has 14 residues. The V gene's germline CDR1 is MDHEN and CDR2 SYDVKM. The chain's CDR3 is CASSRQGRATEQFF. CDR3 DNA sequence: TGTGCCAGCAGTAGGCAGGGTCGTGCAACTGAGCAGTTCTTC.

The gene calls are TRBV4-1 and TRBJ1-5; TRBD1 might be the D (5 bases). This CDR3 is built from 15 residues. Germline V gene lookup returns CDR1 MGHRA and CDR2 YSYEKL. V dropped 2 bases and J dropped 1 base, with 9 bases sitting between them. The DNA of the CDR3 is TGCGCCAGCAGCCAATCCAGGGTGAGCAATCAGCCCCAGCATTTT. Amino acid sequence: CASSQSRVSNQPQHF.

A single count supports this clone. This chain joins TRBV7-9 and TRBJ2-7; D not resolved. Germline values: CDR1 SEHNR, CDR2 FQNEAQ (reference sequence). The CDR3 runs 12 residues. V lost 5 bases, J lost 9 bases, and 14 bases lay in between. The CDR3 loop is CASSPTQPRQYF. CDR3 coding DNA: TGTGCCAGCAGCCCAACGCAACCTCGGCAGTACTTC.

The gene calls are TRBV11-3 and TRBJ2-3; TRBD1 aligns across 9 bases. Germline V gives CDR1 SGHNT, CDR2 YENEEA. J gave up 5 bases and V 5 bases, and 8 bases lay outside the gene matches. The CDR3 sequence is 15 residues long. The CDR3 DNA reads TGTGCCAGCAGCATAGGCCGGACAGGGGAAGATACGCAGTATTTT. As protein: CASSIGRTGEDTQYF.

The chain is built from TRBV3-1 (or the pseudogene TRBV3-2) and TRBJ2-5; TRBD1 matches 8 bases. The V and J ends lost 5 bases and 3 bases, in that order; junction bases with no gene match: 5. Germline V gives CDR1 LGHDT, CDR2 YNNKEL (reference sequence). CDR3 length equals 14 residues. This CDR3 is CASSSYRGKETQYF. The CDR3 DNA reads TGTGCCAGCAGCTCCTACAGGGGGAAAGAGACCCAGTACTTC.